Shown below are 25 T cell receptor beta chains from a single sample sequenced in a study of blood T cells in healthy people across ages. A second roughly 7 to 11 cycle PCR used barcoded and J-beta primers. MiXCR was run by TCRdb on the 5' RACE reads, yielding one entry per CDR3 protein. The sample carries about 1.8 million distinct CDR3 sequences, 40% to 55% recorded once. The sequencing input was blood. The receptors derive from a woman in her forties in good health.

The chain couples TRBV9 to TRBJ2-5; TRBD1 matches 7 bases. The CDR3 loop spans 15 amino acids. The germline V gene has CDR1 SGDLS and CDR2 YYNGEE. V shed 2 bases, J shed 4 bases, and the junction held 8 bases outside the gene matches. The CDR3: CASSVTGVQGETQYF. CDR3 DNA sequence: TGTGCCAGCAGCGTTACAGGGGTTCAGGGAGAGACCCAGTACTTC.

The genes are TRBV12-3 or TRBV12-4 and TRBJ1-1; 9 nucleotides match TRBD1. V gave up 6 bases and J gave up 4 bases; unmatched junction bases: 12. This CDR3 contains 16 residues. In DNA, the CDR3 is TGTGCCAGCAGGGACAGGGGAAATGGAGGTGCCACTGAAGCTTTCTTT. It encodes CASRDRGNGGATEAFF.

This clonotype was observed a few times. This sequence joins TRBV2 and TRBJ2-7, with unresolved D. From germline, CDR1 is SNHLY and CDR2 FYNNEI. CDR3 length: 14 amino acids. V lost 5 bases to trimming and J lost 0 bases, with 11 bases between them. DNA of the CDR3: TGTGCCAGCAGTTCGCGAGGAGTCTCCTACGAGCAGTACTTC. It translates to CASSSRGVSYEQYF.

The genes are TRBV28 and TRBJ2-7, with D unresolved. V was pared by 6 bases and J by 4 bases, with 10 bases between. Germline V lookup: CDR1 MDHEN, CDR2 SYDVKM. This CDR3 is built from 12 residues. CDR3 sequence reads: CASRLTAYEQYF. CDR3 sequence (DNA): TGTGCCAGCAGACTTACCGCATACGAGCAGTACTTC.

Points on this clonotype: The junction departs from the called germline gene at one end, perhaps through a read error. The chain carries TRBV15 and TRBJ2-1, with D hard to call. This CDR3 comprises 15 residues. CDR1 and CDR2 (germline): LNHNV, YYDKDF (reference sequence). The CDR3: CAASRVRDSYNEQFF. In nucleotides, the CDR3 is TGTGCCGCCAGCAGAGTCCGAGACTCCTACAATGAGCAGTTCTTC.

This clonotype has only a few counts. The chain recombines TRBV27 with TRBJ2-7; weak D call: TRBD1 (5 bases). CDR3 length: 15 amino acids. CDR1 and CDR2 from the germline V gene are MNHEY and SMNVEV (reference sequence). V shed 5 bases and J shed 0 bases, with 14 bases lying between them. The chain's CDR3 is CASSEQVPPSYEQYF. Here the CDR3 DNA reads TGTGCCAGCAGTGAACAGGTCCCTCCCTCCTACGAGCAGTACTTC.

This clonotype came up once. The chain links TRBV28 to TRBJ2-7; a possible D gene is TRBD1 (5 bases). CDR3 length equals 14 residues. V dropped 5 bases and J dropped 6 bases, with 17 bases sitting between them. The germline V gene has CDR1 MDHEN and CDR2 SYDVKM. Written as DNA, the CDR3 is TGTGCCAGCAGTATAGGCAGGGCCCTGGGCGAGCAGTACTTC. Its protein product is CASSIGRALGEQYF.

This clonotype was seen more than once but under ten times. The chain employs TRBV20-1 and TRBJ2-3; 8 positions match TRBD2. Trimming at V came to 6 bases and at J to 4 bases, leaving 18 bases not matched to a gene. This CDR3 has 17 amino acids. Per germline, CDR1 DFQATT and CDR2 SNEGSKA (reference sequence). CDR3 residues: CSAPTPLLGGGPDTQYF. The CDR3 DNA reads as TGCAGTGCACCAACCCCCCTCCTTGGCGGGGGGCCAGATACGCAGTATTTT.

J is TRBJ2-7 and V is TRBV11-3; 8 bases fit TRBD1. The CDR3 runs 14 residues. V gave up 1 base and J gave up 5 bases; unmatched junction bases: 4. Germline V lookup: CDR1 SGHNT, CDR2 YENEEA. The CDR3 loop is CASSLGTGPNEQYF. The CDR3 coding sequence is TGTGCCAGCAGCTTAGGGACAGGGCCCAACGAGCAGTACTTC.

On this clonotype: One end of the junction does not line up with germline, which may come from a read error. The chain uses TRBV9 and TRBJ1-1, with 8 bases matching TRBD1. Per germline, CDR1 SGDLS and CDR2 YYNGEE. This CDR3 has 15 residues. CDR3 bases: TGTACCAGCAGCGCTGGACAGGGCACGAACACTGAAGCTTTCTTT. It codes for CTSSAGQGTNTEAFF.

The chain is built from TRBV29-1 and TRBJ1-1, with 9 bases identical to TRBD1. The germline gives CDR1 SQVTM, CDR2 ANQGSEA. CDR3 length equals 13 residues. Unmatched junction bases numbered 4, after V lost 6 bases and J lost 2 bases. The CDR3 coding sequence is TGCAGCGTCCGGGGACAGGGAAACACTGAAGCTTTCTTT. Its translation: CSVRGQGNTEAFF. The whole variable domain, filled in from reference TRBV29-1 and TRBJ1-1, reads SAVISQKPSRDICQRGTSLTIQCQVDSQVTMMFWYRQQPGQSLTLIATANQGSEATYESGFVIDKFPISRPNLTFSTLTVSNMSPEDSSIYLCSVRGQGNTEAFFGQGTRLTVV.

The V and J genes are TRBV10-1 and TRBJ2-5; the D call may be TRBD1 or TRBD2 (5 bases each). Trimming took 8 bases from V and 4 from J, leaving 20 bases between them. CDR3 length equals 15 residues. CDR1 and CDR2 (germline): WNHNN, SYGVQD (reference sequence). The CDR3 sequence is CASSYGRFGGETQYF. The CDR3, as DNA: TGCGCCAGCTCTTACGGTCGGTTTGGGGGAGAGACCCAGTACTTC.

This clonotype was seen a handful of times. This sequence joins TRBV7-2 and TRBJ1-2; 10 nucleotides line up with TRBD1. In germline, CDR1 is SGHTA, CDR2 FQGNSA. The V and J ends lost 5 bases and 4 bases, in that order; junction bases with no gene match: 10. The CDR3 has 16 amino acids. The CDR3 bases are TGTGCCAGCAGCCCAACCGGGACAGGGGTTAGCTATGGCTACACCTTC. The encoded protein is CASSPTGTGVSYGYTF.

This clonotype came up a few times. This chain connects TRBV7-2 to TRBJ2-1; 10 bases map to TRBD2. CDR1 and CDR2 from the germline V gene are SGHTA and FQGNSA. The CDR3 runs 17 residues. Trimming took 2 bases from V and 6 from J; bases not matched to a gene: 10. The CDR3 DNA sequence: TGTGCCAGCAGCTTAAGGCCGCTAGCGGGGGTGGGCAATGAGCAGTTCTTC. It yields the protein CASSLRPLAGVGNEQFF.

This clonotype was observed a handful of times. The chain recombines TRBV5-1 with TRBJ2-3; D may be TRBD1 (6 bases). This CDR3 is 13 amino acids long. Deletions cut 3 bases from V and 3 bases from J, with 8 bases between. The V gene's germline CDR1 is SGHRS and CDR2 YFSETQ. Here the CDR3 DNA reads TGCGCCAGCAGCTCCGGACAGACAGATACGCAGTATTTT. Translating it yields CASSSGQTDTQYF. The complete variable domain, with remaining parts taken from reference TRBV5-1 and TRBJ2-3, reads KAGVTQTPRYLIKTRGQQVTLSCSPISGHRSVSWYQQTPGQGLQFLFEYFSETQRNKGNFPGRFSGRQFSNSRSEMNVSTLELGDSALYLCASSSGQTDTQYFGPGTRLTVL.

V is TRBV20-1 and J is TRBJ1-1, with 7 bases lining up with TRBD1. Germline V CDR1 and CDR2: DFQATT, SNEGSKA (reference sequence). This CDR3 has 14 residues. The V and J ends lost 3 bases and 3 bases, in that order; junction bases with no gene match: 7. The chain's CDR3 is CSARAADRDTEAFF. The CDR3 coding sequence is TGCAGTGCTAGGGCGGCCGACAGGGACACTGAAGCTTTCTTT.

The V gene is TRBV7-8, the J gene TRBJ2-5, with 10 bases identical to TRBD2. The end of the DNA fits TRBJ2-1 better, so the J call may be wrong. Germline V gene lookup returns CDR1 SGHVS and CDR2 FQNEAQ. The CDR3 totals 17 residues. CDR3 sequence reads: CASSLPHSGGYQETQFF. CDR3 coding DNA: TGTGCCAGCAGCTTACCCCATAGCGGGGGGTACCAAGAGACCCAGTTCTTC.

The rearrangement links TRBV29-1 to TRBJ2-3, with 8 bases aligning to TRBD1. The J segment lost 2 bases and the V segment lost 4 bases, leaving 8 bases of the junction unmatched. This CDR3 comprises 15 residues. The V gene's germline CDR1 is SQVTM and CDR2 ANQGSEA. The CDR3 nucleotides read TGCAGCGTTGGGCGGGACAGGTCTTACACAGATACGCAGTATTTT. It encodes CSVGRDRSYTDTQYF.

This chain links TRBV18 with TRBJ2-1; D gene uncertain. The length of the CDR3 is 17 residues. Trimming took off 0 bases at V and 0 bases at J, with 12 bases between the two ends. The V gene's germline CDR1 is KGHSH and CDR2 LQKENI. For the CDR3, the DNA is TGTGCCAGCTCACCACCGTCCCGGACGGGCTCCTACAATGAGCAGTTCTTC. Translating gives CASSPPSRTGSYNEQFF.

This clonotype was seen a few times. The gene calls are TRBV7-2 and TRBJ2-7, with D possibly TRBD1 on 6 matching bases. Trimming stripped 5 bases from V and 7 bases from J, with 24 bases between. Per germline, CDR1 SGHTA and CDR2 FQGNSA. The CDR3 runs 16 residues. The CDR3 region has the DNA TGTGCCAGCAGCACGAGGACAGTGGGCTTTTTGGGAGAGCAGTACTTC. Protein sequence: CASSTRTVGFLGEQYF.

The table lists this clonotype with a few counts. The chain couples TRBV28 to TRBJ2-4, with 9 bases aligning to TRBD1. The J call could be wrong; TRBJ2-5 is a better fit for the DNA end. Germline V gene lookup returns CDR1 MDHEN and CDR2 SYDVKM. This CDR3 has 18 residues. The CDR3 nucleotides are TGTGCCAGCAGCCTTAGACAGGGGGGAGGACTCATATCGGAGACCCAGTACTTC. Its protein is CASSLRQGGGLISETQYF.

The gene calls are TRBV5-6 and TRBJ2-7; 7 bases match TRBD1. The CDR3 runs 15 residues. Germline loops: CDR1 SGHDT, CDR2 YYEEEE. V shed 4 bases, J shed 2 bases, and the junction held 9 bases outside the gene matches. The CDR3: CASSRDRVETYEQYF. The CDR3 DNA follows: TGTGCCAGCAGCCGTGACAGGGTGGAAACCTACGAGCAGTACTTC.

A note on this clonotype: Mismatch with germline at one junction end may stem from a read error. V gene TRBV3-1 combines with J gene TRBJ1-2; TRBD1 matches at 7 bases. The CDR3 is made up of 14 amino acids. Per germline, CDR1 LGHDT and CDR2 YNNKEL (reference sequence). CDR3 amino acids: CASRQGGQFGGYTF. The CDR3 nucleotides are TGTGCCAGCAGACAAGGGGGACAGTTCGGTGGCTACACCTTC.

The V call is TRBV7-2, the J call TRBJ1-2; a possible D gene is TRBD1 (5 bases). Looked up from germline, CDR1 is SGHTA and CDR2 is FQGNSA. Trimming pared 2 bases from V and 12 bases from J, leaving 19 bases between. There are 14 residues in the CDR3. The DNA of the CDR3 is TGTGCCAGCAGCTTAACCGTCGACCCCTGGGGCCACACCTTC. The encoded protein is CASSLTVDPWGHTF.

V usage is TRBV20-1 and J usage is TRBJ2-5; weak D call: TRBD1 (6 bases). The CDR3 has 14 amino acids. CDR1 and CDR2 from the germline V gene are DFQATT and SNEGSKA (reference sequence). With 2 bases removed from V and 2 bases from J, the gap between germline ends came to 12 bases. For the CDR3, the DNA is TGCAGTGCTAGAAGGGGGTCCCTACAAGAGACCCAGTACTTC. It yields the protein CSARRGSLQETQYF.